This T cell receptor (beta chain) comes out of a study of T cells in women clearing cervical HPV infection. As for this clone: The read halts 3 residues ahead of the CDR3 end, with the missing end drawn from the germline J gene.

V was trimmed by 4 bases and J by 2 bases, leaving 15 bases between them. The CDR3 is made up of 15 amino acids. Germline lookup yields CDR1 ENHRY and CDR2 SYGVKD. Using immunoSEQ multiplex PCR, the repertoire was profiled, and TCRdb retains in-frame clones only, with some absent. The data include about 20,000 clones; the top ten clones carry about 6.7%. The material sequenced was blood buffy coat. The chain carries TRBV10-3 and TRBJ2-7, with D hard to call. The TCR originated in a woman aged 18-70 years with a cervical HPV16 infection that either progressed to CIN3+ or cleared (not recorded which). The CDR3 sequence: CAISALGTDTYEQYF. CDR3 DNA, as far as it was read: TGTGCCATCAGTGCTTTGGGCACTGATACCTACGAG.